This TCR beta chain is drawn from a study of naive and memory T cell subsets. The beta constant-region primer was an equimolar mix of two oligonucleotides covering TRBC1 and TRBC2. Nested alpha and beta constant-region primers with the SP2 primer drove four PCR rounds on ligated cDNA. A 12-nucleotide UMI and the SP2 primer were added to the cDNA 3' end by oligonucleotide ligation. TCRdb independently ran MiXCR on the UMI-ligation and nested PCR reads; one entry per CDR3 protein. The data contain about 150,000 distinct CDR3 sequences, over 20% of them singletons. Four subsets defined by CD45RA and CD27 were sorted after CD3, CD4, CD8 and live/dead staining. The V segment lost 5 bases and the J segment 4 bases; nucleotides outside the gene matches: 3. In germline, CDR1 is MNHEY, CDR2 SMNVEV (reference sequence). CDR3 length: 14 residues. Remarks on this clonotype: The antigen remains unidentified.

Whole-study findings and limits: A few larger clonotypes appeared in naive repertoires, especially CD8, possibly memory cells re-expressing CD45RA. Over 95% of naive TCR sequences appeared only once after error correction, unlike memory subsets. Diversity fell and Gini index rose from naive through CM, EM, EMRA.

The sequenced material came from naive CD4+ T cells from blood. This clonotype was obtained from a human donor in good health. The rearrangement links TRBV27 to TRBJ1-3, with TRBD1 matching over 9 bases. The CDR3 DNA follows: TGTGCCAGCAGTGGACAGGGGCTGGGAAACACCATATATTTT. Its translation is CASSGQGLGNTIYF.